This T cell receptor (beta chain) derives from a study of blood T cells in healthy people across ages. The study isolated at least 7 million PBMCs from each sample. The study's findings and limits: Naive CD4+ cell counts and diversity both ran higher in long-lived than in aged donors. Unsorted PBMCs blocked a conclusive comparison of naive and antigen-experienced cells.

A J-beta primer mix and a sample-barcoded 5' primer were used in a second PCR of roughly 7 to 12 cycles. TCRdb analysed the 5' RACE reads with MiXCR anew, one entry per CDR3 protein. The data contain some 1.6 million distinct CDR3 sequences, about 32% of them singletons. Trimming removed 5 bases from V and 3 bases from J; junction bases left unmatched: 6. This CDR3 region has 14 residues. Germline assignment: CDR1 SGHVS and CDR2 FQNEAQ. Turning to this clonotype: Antigen specificity is unknown.

The chain recombines TRBV7-8 with TRBJ2-7; 8 bases align to TRBD2. This clonotype originated in a woman aged 25 to 39 in good health. Sample: blood. The DNA for the CDR3 is TGTGCCAGCAGCATCGGACTAGCAGTCTACGAGCAGTACTTC. Translating it yields CASSIGLAVYEQYF.